The 12 T cell receptor beta chains given below trace back to one sample, sequenced in a study of cytomegalovirus exposure and HLA in healthy donors. PCR was performed using 60 Vbeta and 13 Jbeta primers. Clones were read by immunoSEQ multiplex PCR, and TCRdb kept only the in-frame ones, dropping some. The top ten clones hold about 2.4% of a sample with roughly 160,000 clones, approximately 80% of them seen once. Sequenced sample: PBMCs. The source of these receptors is a male donor in good health and CMV-seronegative.

The DNA of the CDR3 is TGTGCCAGCAGCTTCTATGAACTAGCGGATTTCACAGATACGCAGTATTTT. Translation gives CASSFYELADFTDTQYF. The chain recombines TRBV13 with TRBJ2-3; the match to TRBD2 covers 8 bases. With 3 bases clipped from V and 2 bases from J, the junction kept 10 bases outside the gene matches. CDR1 and CDR2 from the germline V gene are PRHDT and FYEKMQ (reference sequence). The CDR3 is made up of 17 amino acids.

As for this clone: The junction departs from germline at one end; a sequencing error may be responsible. The chain combines TRBV6-5 with TRBJ1-2, with TRBD1 as a possible D gene (5 bases). From germline, CDR1 is MNHEY and CDR2 SVGAGI. This CDR3 has 13 residues. The CDR3 reads CASSYGGNYGYPF. DNA for the CDR3: TGTGCCAGCAGTTACGGGGGGAACTATGGCTACCCCTTC.

This chain uses TRBV5-1 with TRBJ2-7; 8 positions match TRBD1. The germline V gene has CDR1 SGHRS and CDR2 YFSETQ. This CDR3 is 15 amino acids long. With V trimmed by 3 bases and J by 6 bases, 11 bases remained unmatched. The CDR3: CASSSLDRGSGEQYF. DNA of the CDR3: TGCGCCAGCAGCTCTTTAGACAGGGGAAGCGGCGAGCAGTACTTC.

In this sample, this clone turned up a few times. This sequence joins TRBV4-1 and TRBJ2-2, with D possibly TRBD1 on 5 matching bases. This CDR3 has 16 residues. The germline V and J ends were trimmed by 0 bases and 0 bases, with 8 bases remaining between them. CDR1 is MGHRA and CDR2 is YSYEKL in the germline V gene. The CDR3 here is CASSQEGRANTGELFF. CDR3 coding DNA: TGCGCCAGCAGCCAAGAGGGCAGGGCGAACACCGGGGAGCTGTTTTTT.

In its sample, this clone was seen once. Written as DNA, the CDR3 is TGCACCAGCAGCCAAGAACAGGGGACCACAGATACGCAGTATTTT. Translating gives CTSSQEQGTTDTQYF. This chain joins TRBV1 and TRBJ2-3; the DNA was not compared with TRBD1, the D call given in the table. TRBV1 is classified as a pseudogene. CDR3 length equals 15 residues.

The J gene is TRBJ1-1, the V gene TRBV4-2; tentatively, D is TRBD1 (5 bases). This CDR3 comprises 16 residues. Germline CDR1 LGHNA, CDR2 YNFKEQ. V shed 0 bases and J shed 4 bases, with 15 bases lying between them. CDR3 residues: CASSQDLGGVGTEAFF. The CDR3 coding sequence is TGTGCCAGCAGCCAAGATCTCGGGGGGGTAGGCACTGAAGCTTTCTTT.

The table lists this clone with a count of one. The chain recombines TRBV7-8 with TRBJ2-6, with no clear D. The germline CDR1 and CDR2 sequences are SGHVS and FQNEAQ. The CDR3 is 20 residues long. Trimming shortened V by 0 bases and J by 0 bases, and 18 bases separated the two germline ends. For the CDR3, the DNA is TGTGCCAGCAGCTTAGCGTCGTCTCAGGTTTACCTCTCTGGGGCCAACGTCCTGACTTTC. Translated, it gives CASSLASSQVYLSGANVLTF.

This CDR3 is CASSPSPRQLEQYF. The DNA of the CDR3 is TGTGCCAGCAGCCCCTCTCCCCGACAGCTCGAGCAGTACTTC. The V call is TRBV9, the J call TRBJ2-7; tentative D call: TRBD1 (5 bases). CDR1 is SGDLS, CDR2 YYNGEE, per germline. CDR3 length: 14 amino acids. V dropped 4 bases and J dropped 6 bases, with 17 bases sitting between them.

The chain has TRBV6-1 and TRBJ1-5, with 9 positions matching TRBD1. With V trimmed by 5 bases and J by 6 bases, 5 bases remained unmatched. CDR3 size: 14 residues. Germline CDR1 reads MNHNS; CDR2 reads SASEGT. The CDR3 nucleotides are TGTGCCAGCAGTCAACAGGGGGCGGGTCAGCCCCAGCATTTT. It translates to CASSQQGAGQPQHF.

In DNA form, the CDR3 reads TGTGCCAGCAGCTTGCTCACGGGACAAAATTCACCCCTCCACTTT. Protein product: CASSLLTGQNSPLHF. This rearrangement joins TRBV5-6 to TRBJ1-6; perhaps TRBD1 as D (6 bases). CDR3 length: 15 residues. From germline, CDR1 is SGHDT and CDR2 YYEEEE. Trimming took off 1 base at V and 7 bases at J, with 12 bases between the two ends.

This rearrangement joins TRBV6-1 to TRBJ2-7; 7 nucleotides match TRBD1. The CDR3 spans 13 residues. In germline, CDR1 is MNHNS, CDR2 SASEGT. The V segment lost 6 bases and the J segment 5 bases; nucleotides outside the gene matches: 7. The CDR3 region is CASSNRDRDEQYF. The CDR3, as DNA: TGTGCCAGCAGCAACCGGGACAGAGACGAGCAGTACTTC.

This clone was seen only a few times. The chain is built from TRBV4-3 and TRBJ2-1; 10 nucleotides match TRBD2. This CDR3 contains 15 residues. Germline V gives CDR1 LGHNA, CDR2 YSLEER. The V gene end was trimmed by 0 bases and the J gene end by 8 bases; junction bases not matched to a gene: 4. The CDR3 bases are TGCGCCAGCAGCCAAGATATGCTAGCGGGAGATGAGCAGTTCTTC. This gives the protein CASSQDMLAGDEQFF.